One and the same sample provided the 30 T cell receptor beta chains below, sequenced in a study of OX40 agonist ivuxolimab in advanced cancers. Here immunoSEQ multiplex PCR was the method, and the copy in TCRdb shows in-frame clones only, minus some. The sample has over 80,000 clones, roughly 90% seen once; the top ten hold approximately 1.2%. Sequenced material: CD4+ or CD8+ T cells sorted from blood, taken in a trial of the OX40 agonist ivuxolimab. These receptors all stem from an adult with an advanced solid tumor such as melanoma, head and neck, liver or kidney cancer.

This rearrangement joins TRBV5-5 to TRBJ2-1, with TRBD2 matching over 10 bases. Unmatched junction bases numbered 14, after V lost 4 bases and J lost 7 bases. Looked up from germline, CDR1 is SGHKS and CDR2 is YYEKEE (reference sequence). This CDR3 spans 17 amino acids. CDR3 loop: CASSTASSGSMRNEQFF. The CDR3 DNA is TGTGCCAGCAGCACGGCCTCTAGCGGGAGCATGCGGAATGAGCAGTTCTTC.

The chain combines TRBV28 with TRBJ2-7; 14 nucleotides agree with TRBD2. Trimming took 4 bases from V and 11 from J; bases not matched to a gene: 10. CDR3 length equals 15 residues. CDR1 and CDR2 from the germline V gene are MDHEN and SYDVKM. CDR3 sequence (DNA): TGTGCCAGCAGTTCTCCGTCGGGACTAGCGGGAGTGAAGTACTTC. Amino acid sequence: CASSSPSGLAGVKYF.

The J gene is TRBJ2-3, the V gene TRBV11-3; D is unresolved. Between the trimmed V and J ends, which lost 8 bases and 0 bases, there was a span of 9 bases. Per the germline V gene, CDR1 is SGHNT and CDR2 is YENEEA. The CDR3 covers 13 residues. The CDR3 nucleotides read TGTGCCAGCTGGGGTTCTAGCACAGATACGCAGTATTTT. It is translated as CASWGSSTDTQYF.

J is TRBJ2-2 and V is TRBV5-1, with 7 bases matching TRBD1. Germline CDR1 reads SGHRS; CDR2 reads YFSETQ. The CDR3 consists of 14 residues. The junction had 7 bases not matched to a gene; V was cut back by 4 bases and J by 7 bases. CDR3 sequence reads: CASSEAYRGGELFF. The CDR3 DNA follows: TGCGCCAGCAGCGAGGCCTACAGGGGCGGGGAGCTGTTTTTT.

This clone is a singleton in its sample. J is TRBJ1-4 and V is TRBV2; possible D gene TRBD1, 5 bases. With 4 bases removed from V and 5 bases from J, the gap between germline ends came to 8 bases. CDR1 is SNHLY, CDR2 FYNNEI, per germline. CDR3 length equals 13 residues. The CDR3 sequence: CASSVEGNEKLFF. DNA for the CDR3: TGTGCCAGCAGTGTAGAGGGGAATGAAAAACTGTTTTTT.

This clone was counted only a few times. The gene calls are TRBV2 and TRBJ1-5; no firm D call. V dropped 9 bases and J dropped 6 bases, with 15 bases sitting between them. Germline V gene sequence: CDR1 SNHLY, CDR2 FYNNEI. This CDR3 has 13 amino acids. CDR3 coding DNA: TGTGCCAGTACGAGACGGCCCGGTCAGCCCCAGCATTTT. This codes for CASTRRPGQPQHF.

The chain recombines TRBV19 with TRBJ2-2, with D hard to call. Trimming took 5 bases from V and 7 from J, leaving 17 bases between them. CDR1 and CDR2 from the germline V gene are LNHDA and SQIVND (reference sequence). There are 15 residues in the CDR3. Written as DNA, the CDR3 is TGTGCCAGTAGTCCCCGAGGAGACACTATCGGGGAGCTGTTTTTT. Protein: CASSPRGDTIGELFF.

This chain connects TRBV7-9 to TRBJ2-7; D not resolved. The CDR3 is 14 residues long. V lost 4 bases to trimming and J lost 2 bases, with 12 bases between them. Germline CDR1 reads SEHNR; CDR2 reads FQNEAQ (reference sequence). In DNA, the CDR3 is TGTGCCAGCAGCTCCCCCCCCGCGACCTACGAGCAGTACTTC. Residues: CASSSPPATYEQYF.

The genes are TRBV5-1 and TRBJ1-1; D call uncertain. Germline V gene data show CDR1 as SGHRS and CDR2 as YFSETQ. This CDR3 has 13 residues. V was pared by 6 bases and J by 3 bases, with 12 bases between. The CDR3 DNA reads TGCGCCAGCAAAACTGAGTTGGACACTGAAGCTTTCTTT. Translation gives CASKTELDTEAFF.

The chain employs TRBV7-2 and TRBJ2-2; 7 bases match TRBD2. The CDR3 is 16 amino acids. V gave up 1 base and J gave up 4 bases; unmatched junction bases: 6. Germline-derived CDR1 and CDR2 are SGHTA and FQGNSA. The CDR3 DNA follows: TGTGCCAGCAGCTTAGGGGGCGGGAGCTCCACCGGGGAGCTGTTTTTT. Its translation is CASSLGGGSSTGELFF.

The chain links TRBV5-1 to TRBJ2-5; D is possibly TRBD1 (6 bases). The CDR3 spans 15 residues. CDR1 is SGHRS, CDR2 YFSETQ, per germline. The ends were cut back, 6 bases at V and 2 bases at J, with 17 bases in the middle. The CDR3 nucleotides read TGCGCCAGCAACCTTGGACAGTTCCTACAAGAGACCCAGTACTTC. Residues: CASNLGQFLQETQYF.

J is TRBJ1-1 and V is TRBV11-2, with D possibly matching TRBD1 (5 bases). The CDR3 spans 16 residues. V dropped 5 bases and J dropped 0 bases, with 16 bases sitting between them. Germline loops: CDR1 SGHAT, CDR2 FQNNGV. The CDR3 sequence: CASSIFGTAMNTEAFF. The CDR3 nucleotides read TGTGCCAGCAGCATATTTGGGACGGCCATGAACACTGAAGCTTTCTTT.

This chain links TRBV19 with TRBJ2-6, with 8 bases identical to TRBD1. Germline CDR1 is LNHDA and CDR2 is SQIVND (reference sequence). V lost 6 bases, J lost 9 bases, and 7 bases stayed unmatched. This CDR3 has 14 residues. CDR3 in amino acids: CASRGSGTGNVLTF. The CDR3 DNA reads TGTGCCAGTAGGGGATCCGGGACAGGCAACGTCCTGACTTTC.

The chain couples TRBV25-1 to TRBJ2-1; D is undetermined. CDR1 and CDR2 (germline): MGHDK, SYGVNS. V was shortened by 4 bases and J by 6 bases, with 13 bases between the two germline ends. The CDR3 spans 14 residues. The CDR3 DNA reads as TGTGCCAGCAGTGCCTGGACGGGCCCCAATGAGCAGTTCTTC. This gives the protein CASSAWTGPNEQFF. The whole variable domain, filled in from reference TRBV25-1 and TRBJ2-1, reads EADIYQTPRYLVIGTGKKITLECSQTMGHDKMYWYQQDPGMELHLIHYSYGVNSTEKGDLSSESTVSRIRTEHFPLTLESARPSHTSQYLCASSAWTGPNEQFFGPGTRLTVL.

The J gene is TRBJ2-7, the V gene TRBV11-2, with D hard to call. V lost 5 bases and J 2 bases, leaving 13 bases between the germline ends. The CDR3 has 14 amino acids. The germline V gene has CDR1 SGHAT and CDR2 FQNNGV. The CDR3 region is CASSRLDGAYEQYF. CDR3 DNA sequence: TGTGCCAGCAGCCGCCTCGACGGCGCCTACGAGCAGTACTTC.

The chain is built from TRBV19 and TRBJ2-7, with D maybe TRBD2 (5 bases). This CDR3 has 13 amino acids. V was cut by 5 bases and J by 5 bases, with 13 bases left in between. CDR1 is LNHDA and CDR2 is SQIVND in the germline V gene (reference sequence). CDR3 DNA: TGTGCCAGTAGTGTGACTGACGGGAACGAGCAGTACTTC. Protein product: CASSVTDGNEQYF.

The CDR3 sequence: CASSRGDRDNQPQHF. Here the CDR3 DNA reads TGCGCCAGCAGCCGAGGGGACAGGGACAATCAGCCCCAGCATTTT. The rearrangement joins TRBV4-1 to TRBJ1-5, with 9 bases fitting TRBD1. The CDR3 has 15 residues. V lost 4 bases to trimming and J lost 3 bases; unmatched junction nucleotides: 4. The germline V gene has CDR1 MGHRA and CDR2 YSYEKL.

The J gene is TRBJ2-1, the V gene TRBV5-1; D is possibly TRBD1 (5 bases). Germline V gives CDR1 SGHRS, CDR2 YFSETQ. V lost 4 bases and J lost 7, with 9 bases in between. This CDR3 has 12 amino acids. The CDR3 nucleotides read TGCGCCAGCAGCACGCCAGGGAATGAGCAGTTCTTC. Protein sequence: CASSTPGNEQFF.

The genes are TRBV7-9 and TRBJ2-7; the D is unclear. Trimming took 1 base from V and 0 from J, leaving 10 bases between them. The CDR3 consists of 15 residues. Germline V gene sequence: CDR1 SEHNR, CDR2 FQNEAQ (reference sequence). The CDR3 nucleotides are TGTGCCAGCAGCTTAGATTCCGGGTCCTCCTACGAGCAGTACTTC. It specifies CASSLDSGSSYEQYF.

This clone was detected once. The V gene is TRBV28, the J gene TRBJ1-6; D remains unclear. V lost 6 bases to trimming and J lost 1 base, with 7 bases between them. CDR1 and CDR2 (germline): MDHEN, SYDVKM. CDR3 length equals 14 residues. The DNA of the CDR3 is TGTGCCAGCAGATCACTGTCCTATAATTCACCCCTCCACTTT. Its translation is CASRSLSYNSPLHF.

The chain joins TRBV7-9 to TRBJ2-4, with TRBD1 identical over 7 bases. With 5 bases clipped from V and 8 bases from J, the junction kept 12 bases outside the gene matches. The V gene's germline CDR1 is SEHNR and CDR2 FQNEAQ (reference sequence). The CDR3 spans 15 residues. This chain's CDR3 is CASSPVMGQIHIQYF. The CDR3, as DNA: TGTGCCAGCAGCCCAGTGATGGGACAGATACACATTCAGTACTTC.

The CDR3 sequence is CASSTSGLAGGLEQYF. The CDR3 DNA follows: TGTGCCAGCAGCACCTCGGGACTAGCGGGAGGGCTCGAGCAGTACTTC. The rearrangement joins TRBV9 to TRBJ2-7, with 16 positions matching TRBD2. Per the germline V gene, CDR1 is SGDLS and CDR2 is YYNGEE. The CDR3 extends over 16 amino acids. The V gene end was trimmed by 4 bases and the J gene end by 6 bases; junction bases not matched to a gene: 7.

In regard to this clone: Other DNA sequences from this sample encode an identical CDR3 as well. The chain recombines TRBV18 with TRBJ2-3; 11 bases are a match to TRBD2. The CDR3 is made up of 17 amino acids. V trimming: 0 bases; J trimming: 0 bases; junction bases outside the gene matches: 2. Germline V gene sequence: CDR1 KGHSH, CDR2 LQKENI. CDR3 sequence: CASSPPGLAASTDTQYF. CDR3 DNA: TGTGCCAGCTCACCACCGGGACTAGCGGCTAGCACAGATACGCAGTATTTT.

This sequence joins TRBV7-8 and TRBJ1-1; a weak D match, TRBD1 (5 bases). CDR3 size: 13 residues. Looked up from germline, CDR1 is SGHVS and CDR2 is FQNEAQ. The ends were cut back, 1 base at V and 4 bases at J, with 7 bases in the middle. The chain's CDR3 is CASSLGGSTEAFF. In DNA form, the CDR3 reads TGTGCCAGCAGCTTAGGGGGGAGCACTGAAGCTTTCTTT.

The CDR3 region has the DNA TGTGCCAGCAGTTTATTAATCCAGGGCAACACTGAAGCTTTCTTT. Translated, it gives CASSLLIQGNTEAFF. V usage is TRBV28 and J usage is TRBJ1-1; the D gene is possibly TRBD1 (5 bases). V was pared by 1 base and J by 2 bases, with 11 bases between. The CDR3 contains 15 residues. The germline gives CDR1 MDHEN, CDR2 SYDVKM.

The rearrangement uses TRBV28 and TRBJ1-2; D is undetermined. Germline loops: CDR1 MDHEN, CDR2 SYDVKM. CDR3 length: 12 residues. Trimming pared 3 bases from V and 2 bases from J, leaving 4 bases between. In DNA, the CDR3 is TGTGCCAGCAGTTTGCAGAACTATGGCTACACCTTC. This sequence encodes CASSLQNYGYTF.

V and J are TRBV5-4 and TRBJ1-2; 8 bases are shared with TRBD1. The CDR3 totals 14 residues. After removal of 0 bases from V and 5 bases from J, the junction contained 3 bases not matched to a gene. Germline CDR1 SGHNT, CDR2 YYREEE (reference sequence). The CDR3 reads CASSLVGTGYGYTF. CDR3 coding DNA: TGTGCCAGCAGCTTGGTTGGGACAGGTTATGGCTACACCTTC.

J is TRBJ2-1 and V is TRBV27; 8 nucleotides align to TRBD1. CDR3 length: 16 amino acids. Germline CDR1 reads MNHEY; CDR2 reads SMNVEV (reference sequence). J gave up 1 base and V 3 bases, and 5 bases lay outside the gene matches. For the CDR3, the DNA is TGTGCCAGCAGTTTTAGGTGGACAGGGTCCTACAATGAGCAGTTCTTC. Translated, it gives CASSFRWTGSYNEQFF.

This chain links TRBV5-4 with TRBJ2-7; D not resolved. The ends were cut back, 3 bases at V and 6 bases at J, with 19 bases in the middle. Germline V CDR1 and CDR2: SGHNT, YYREEE (reference sequence). The CDR3 is 15 residues long. The CDR3 DNA is TGTGCCAGCAGCTCGGACGGGTATCGGTCAGCCGAGCAGTACTTC. Translating gives CASSSDGYRSAEQYF.

The V gene is TRBV27, the J gene TRBJ2-3; 12 bases map to TRBD2. Looked up from germline, CDR1 is MNHEY and CDR2 is SMNVEV (reference sequence). Trimming cost V 6 bases and J 4 bases; bases outside gene matches: 11. CDR3 length equals 17 residues. CDR3 protein: CASSARTSGILADTQYF. CDR3 coding DNA: TGTGCCAGCAGCGCCAGGACTAGCGGGATTTTAGCAGATACGCAGTATTTT.